A single sample gave rise to the 3 T cell receptor beta chains below, sequenced in a study of radiotherapy plus CTLA-4 blockade in lung cancer. TCRdb keeps only in-frame clones here, not all; method: immunoSEQ multiplex PCR. The sample has under 110,000 clones; around 85% are singletons. Source: peripheral blood, taken from a patient treated with radiotherapy plus ipilimumab. These receptors all come from a human donor with non-small cell lung cancer that progressed on radiotherapy plus ipilimumab. Some clones in this sample may be carry-over from other donors' samples.

The count of this clone is one. V gene TRBV2 combines with J gene TRBJ1-5; D is perhaps TRBD1 (6 bases). V lost 6 bases and J lost 6, with 15 bases in between. Germline lookup yields CDR1 SNHLY and CDR2 FYNNEI. This CDR3 region has 14 residues. CDR3 amino acids: CASSPTGISQPQHF. The CDR3 DNA reads TGTGCCAGCAGCCCAACAGGGATATCTCAGCCCCAGCATTTT.

The chain couples TRBV2 to TRBJ1-4; 8 positions agree with TRBD1. CDR1 is SNHLY, CDR2 FYNNEI, per germline. V shed 7 bases and J 8 bases; nucleotides not matched to a gene: 3. This CDR3 region has 12 residues. The CDR3 reads CASIQGDEKLFF. Written as DNA, the CDR3 is TGTGCCAGCATACAGGGGGACGAAAAACTGTTTTTT. Complete variable domain (other parts from reference TRBV2 and TRBJ1-4): EPEVTQTPSHQVTQMGQEVILRCVPISNHLYFYWYRQILGQKVEFLVSFYNNEISEKSEIFDDQFSVERPDGSNFTLKIRSTKLEDSAMYFCASIQGDEKLFFGSGTQLSVL.

This chain uses TRBV7-9 with TRBJ1-5; 7 nucleotides line up with TRBD1. The V segment lost 5 bases and the J segment 5 bases; nucleotides outside the gene matches: 12. The CDR3 covers 16 residues. Germline CDR1 SEHNR, CDR2 FQNEAQ (reference sequence). The CDR3 DNA follows: TGTGCCAGCAGCCCACACTCTGGGACAGAAGATCAGCCCCAGCATTTT. Encoded protein: CASSPHSGTEDQPQHF.